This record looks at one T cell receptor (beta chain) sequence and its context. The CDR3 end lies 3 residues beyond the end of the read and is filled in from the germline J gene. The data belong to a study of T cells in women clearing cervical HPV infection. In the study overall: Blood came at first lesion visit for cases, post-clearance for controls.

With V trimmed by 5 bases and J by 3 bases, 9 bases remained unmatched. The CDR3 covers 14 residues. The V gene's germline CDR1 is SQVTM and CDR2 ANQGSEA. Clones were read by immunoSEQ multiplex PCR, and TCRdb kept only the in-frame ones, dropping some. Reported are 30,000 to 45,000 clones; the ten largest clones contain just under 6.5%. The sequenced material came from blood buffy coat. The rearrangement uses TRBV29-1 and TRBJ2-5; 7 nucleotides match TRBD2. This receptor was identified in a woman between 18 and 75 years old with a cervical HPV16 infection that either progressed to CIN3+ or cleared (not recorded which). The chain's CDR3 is CSVQKTSFEETQYF. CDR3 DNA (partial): TGCAGCGTTCAAAAGACTAGCTTCGAAGAGACC.